This TCR beta chain was observed in a study of T cell changes during pregnancy in multiple sclerosis. Repertoires were generated with immunoSEQ multiplex PCR, while TCRdb's copy carries only in-frame clones and drops some. The sample contains 70,000 or so clones, 80% to 95% of which appear only once. CDR1 PRHDT and CDR2 FYEKMQ come from the germline V gene (reference sequence). The CDR3 spans 18 residues. J was trimmed by 7 bases and V by 4 bases; bases with no gene match: 16. V and J are TRBV13 and TRBJ2-1; 10 bases map to TRBD2. Here the sequenced sample was CD4+ T cells from peripheral blood mononuclear cells, taken after pregnancy. This sequence was found in a female donor with multiple sclerosis, enrolled in a pregnancy study. The CDR3 loop reads CASSSRLASGSRVNEQFF. DNA of the CDR3: TGTGCCAGCAGCTCTAGGTTGGCTAGCGGGAGTCGAGTAAATGAGCAGTTCTTC.